What follows are 31 T cell receptor beta chains derived from one specimen sequenced in a study of blood T cell repertoires in COVID-19. Produced via immunoSEQ multiplex PCR; TCRdb's table is partial and in-frame only. The sample yields 300,000 to 400,000 clones, 70% to 90% seen once. The sequencing sample was made of peripheral blood. These receptors were taken from a woman in her twenties or thirties with COVID-19, enrolled during active disease.

The chain recombines TRBV2 with TRBJ1-4; D may be TRBD1 (5 bases). Germline-derived CDR1 and CDR2 are SNHLY and FYNNEI. V was trimmed by 3 bases and J by 5 bases, leaving 7 bases between them. The CDR3 extends over 13 amino acids. For the CDR3, the DNA is TGTGCCAGCAGTGAGACAGAAAATGAAAAACTGTTTTTT. The encoded protein is CASSETENEKLFF.

Here the CDR3 reads CASTPRQGHGYTF. Written as DNA, the CDR3 is TGTGCCAGCACCCCGAGACAGGGCCATGGCTACACCTTC. V is TRBV6-5 and J is TRBJ1-2; 7 nucleotides line up with TRBD1. Germline V gives CDR1 MNHEY, CDR2 SVGAGI. The trim removed 7 bases at V and 6 bases at J, leaving 8 bases unmatched. The CDR3 runs 13 residues.

Points on this clone: The same CDR3 also results from other DNA sequences found in this sample. The chain combines TRBV18 with TRBJ2-7; TRBD1 matches at 9 bases. Looked up from germline, CDR1 is KGHSH and CDR2 is LQKENI. V shed 2 bases, J shed 2 bases, and the junction held 1 base outside the gene matches. The CDR3 has 14 amino acids. CDR3 coding DNA: TGTGCCAGCTCACCAGGACAGGGGACCTACGAGCAGTACTTC. Translated, it gives CASSPGQGTYEQYF.

This chain links TRBV7-6 with TRBJ2-1, with 10 nucleotides matching TRBD2. The germline V gene has CDR1 SGHVS and CDR2 FNYEAQ. With V trimmed by 4 bases and J by 8 bases, 14 bases remained unmatched. This CDR3 region has 17 residues. CDR3 residues: CASSSNQRGGRFDEQFF. CDR3 in DNA: TGTGCCAGCAGCTCGAATCAGCGGGGGGGCCGTTTCGATGAGCAGTTCTTC.

Here the CDR3 DNA reads TGTGCCACCGCGAGAGAGAATTATGGCTACACCTTC. It yields the protein CATARENYGYTF. The chain is built from TRBV6-5 and TRBJ1-2; D is unclear. Between the trimmed V and J ends, which lost 10 bases and 5 bases, there was a span of 14 bases. The CDR3 totals 12 residues. Germline CDR1 reads MNHEY; CDR2 reads SVGAGI.

The genes are TRBV5-1 and TRBJ2-5, with TRBD2 identical over 11 bases. The CDR3 totals 17 residues. V gave up 4 bases and J gave up 1 base; unmatched junction bases: 9. Germline assignment: CDR1 SGHRS and CDR2 YFSETQ. The CDR3 loop reads CASSLTLAGGAQETQYF. The CDR3 region has the DNA TGCGCCAGCAGCCTGACTTTAGCGGGGGGGGCCCAAGAGACCCAGTACTTC.

The genes are TRBV5-1 and TRBJ1-4; no clear D gene. From germline, CDR1 is SGHRS and CDR2 YFSETQ. Trimming removed 4 bases from V and 8 bases from J, with 12 bases in between. The CDR3 contains 13 residues. CDR3 sequence (DNA): TGCGCCAGCAGCCCCGCGGGCGTGGAAAAACTGTTTTTT. This codes for CASSPAGVEKLFF.

This clone was detected a few times. The chain employs TRBV19 and TRBJ2-3; the D is unclear. The length of the CDR3 is 14 residues. The germline gives CDR1 LNHDA, CDR2 SQIVND (reference sequence). V lost 4 bases and J 4 bases, leaving 12 bases between the germline ends. CDR3 bases: TGTGCCAGTAGTACAACCCACAGCTCAGATACGCAGTATTTT. Protein product: CASSTTHSSDTQYF.

This chain joins TRBV18 and TRBJ2-7; 7 positions match TRBD1. Germline CDR1 reads KGHSH; CDR2 reads LQKENI. The CDR3 runs 13 residues. J lost 3 bases, V lost 4 bases, and 3 bases had no gene match. The CDR3 nucleotides read TGTGCCAGCTCACAGGGGGCCCTCTACGAGCAGTACGTC. Translating gives CASSQGALYEQYV.

The rearrangement joins TRBV9 to TRBJ2-3; 12 nucleotides match TRBD2. Germline V gene data show CDR1 as SGDLS and CDR2 as YYNGEE. J gave up 2 bases and V 3 bases, and 7 bases lay outside the gene matches. The CDR3 loop spans 17 amino acids. The CDR3, as DNA: TGTGCCAGCAGCGCCGGACTAGCGGGGACCCTCACAGATACGCAGTATTTT. As protein: CASSAGLAGTLTDTQYF.

This clone was recorded a few times. This chain uses TRBV6-6 with TRBJ1-2; 9 bases map to TRBD1. J was trimmed by 4 bases and V by 5 bases; bases with no gene match: 20. This CDR3 contains 19 residues. CDR1 and CDR2 from the germline V gene are MNHNY and SVGAGI (reference sequence). CDR3 bases: TGTGCCAGCAGTCCCCCAAAACAGGGGGCTTCATTCCGCCCCTATGGCTACACCTTC. It is translated as CASSPPKQGASFRPYGYTF.

The rearrangement uses TRBV2 and TRBJ1-1; 7 bases align to TRBD1. Germline V gene data show CDR1 as SNHLY and CDR2 as FYNNEI. The junction had 6 bases not matched to a gene; V was cut back by 7 bases and J by 4 bases. CDR3 length: 13 amino acids. CDR3 sequence (DNA): TGTGCCAGCAAAAGACAGGGTCCCACTGAAGCTTTCTTT. Protein: CASKRQGPTEAFF.

This clone was recorded once. This chain joins TRBV4-1 and TRBJ2-5, with D perhaps matching TRBD1 (6 bases). CDR3 length equals 15 residues. Trimming pared 4 bases from V and 5 bases from J, leaving 17 bases between. Per the germline V gene, CDR1 is MGHRA and CDR2 is YSYEKL. CDR3 protein: CASSRLLLTGETQYF. The CDR3 DNA is TGCGCCAGCAGCCGTCTACTACTTACAGGGGAGACCCAGTACTTC.

The gene calls are TRBV5-4 and TRBJ1-2; D might be TRBD1 (5 bases). Trimming took off 9 bases at V and 4 bases at J, with 16 bases between the two ends. In germline, CDR1 is SGHNT, CDR2 YYREEE (reference sequence). The CDR3 runs to 13 residues. The DNA of the CDR3 is TGTGCCACCCAAGGCGGGGGTAGCTATGGCTACACCTTC. It yields the protein CATQGGGSYGYTF.

The chain employs TRBV3-1 (or the pseudogene TRBV3-2) and TRBJ2-7; 8 bases line up with TRBD1. CDR1 LGHDT and CDR2 YNNKEL come from the germline V gene (reference sequence). J was trimmed by 4 bases and V by 3 bases; bases with no gene match: 8. This CDR3 contains 15 residues. For the CDR3, the DNA is TGTGCCAGCAGCCATCCGGACAGGGATCCTTACGAGCAGTACTTC. Protein: CASSHPDRDPYEQYF.

This rearrangement joins TRBV4-1 to TRBJ2-2; TRBD1 matches at 9 bases. Germline V gene data show CDR1 as MGHRA and CDR2 as YSYEKL. The CDR3 runs 16 residues. V trimming: 0 bases; J trimming: 2 bases; junction bases outside the gene matches: 1. The CDR3 nucleotides read TGCGCCAGCAGCCAAGAGGACAGGGGAAACACCGGGGAGCTGTTTTTT. Amino acids: CASSQEDRGNTGELFF.

The rearrangement uses TRBV7-2 and TRBJ1-2, with D perhaps matching TRBD1 (6 bases). The CDR3 runs 15 residues. Per the germline V gene, CDR1 is SGHTA and CDR2 is FQGNSA. Deletions cut 4 bases from V and 3 bases from J, with 15 bases between. CDR3 region: CASSSPPAGDYGYTF. The CDR3 DNA is TGTGCCAGCAGCTCGCCGCCCGCAGGGGACTATGGCTACACCTTC.

The chain has TRBV29-1 and TRBJ2-4; D is uncertain. Trimming pared 1 base from V and 7 bases from J, leaving 14 bases between. The germline V gene encodes CDR1 SQVTM and CDR2 ANQGSEA. CDR3 size: 14 residues. The CDR3 DNA reads as TGCAGCGTTGAAGTTCGCACAGAAACCAACATTCAGTACTTC. It is translated as CSVEVRTETNIQYF.

The chain joins TRBV6-6 to TRBJ1-5, with 7 nucleotides matching TRBD1. Germline CDR1 is MNHNY and CDR2 is SVGAGI (reference sequence). The CDR3 sequence is 16 residues long. After removal of 6 bases from V and 5 bases from J, the junction contained 13 bases not matched to a gene. Written as DNA, the CDR3 is TGTGCCAGCAGACGAGCAGGGGCCCAGGGGGATCAGCCCCAGCATTTT. It specifies CASRRAGAQGDQPQHF.

The chain has TRBV7-8 and TRBJ1-4; 7 bases align to TRBD1. J was trimmed by 6 bases and V by 1 base; bases with no gene match: 5. CDR1 SGHVS and CDR2 FQNEAQ come from the germline V gene. The CDR3 length is 15 residues. The CDR3 region has the DNA TGTGCCAGCAGCTTAGACAGGGGTCGGTATGAAAAACTGTTTTTT. It is translated as CASSLDRGRYEKLFF.

In DNA, the CDR3 is TGTGCCACCAGCGTGCTAGGGACTAGAGGAGCTTTCTTT. Encoded protein: CATSVLGTRGAFF. The rearrangement links TRBV15 to TRBJ1-1, with a possible D match to TRBD1 (5 bases). Germline V gene lookup returns CDR1 LNHNV and CDR2 YYDKDF (reference sequence). The CDR3 consists of 13 residues. V lost 5 bases, J lost 10 bases, and 17 bases lay in between.

The CDR3 DNA follows: TGCGCCAGCAGCTTTGAGGGATTCGCTGGAAACACCATATATTTT. It translates to CASSFEGFAGNTIYF. J is TRBJ1-3 and V is TRBV5-1; D is unclear. V shed 2 bases and J shed 2 bases, with 11 bases lying between them. The CDR3 spans 15 residues. Per the germline V gene, CDR1 is SGHRS and CDR2 is YFSETQ.

The chain uses TRBV20-1 and TRBJ2-3; D not certain. The CDR3 loop spans 15 amino acids. V gave up 3 bases and J gave up 4 bases, with 17 bases separating them. Germline loops: CDR1 DFQATT, CDR2 SNEGSKA (reference sequence). CDR3 in amino acids: CSASIRPMGADTQYF. The CDR3 nucleotides are TGCAGTGCTAGTATCCGACCAATGGGCGCAGATACGCAGTATTTT.

This chain links TRBV7-9 with TRBJ2-5, with 7 bases aligning to TRBD2. Per germline, CDR1 SEHNR and CDR2 FQNEAQ (reference sequence). This CDR3 has 13 amino acids. V dropped 3 bases and J dropped 5; count of bases not matched to a gene: 3. CDR3 nucleotide sequence: TGTGCCAGCAGCTTCCGGGGGGTGGAGACCCAGTACTTC. As protein: CASSFRGVETQYF.

The V and J genes are TRBV4-1 and TRBJ1-1, with D unresolved. The CDR3 consists of 14 residues. Per the germline V gene, CDR1 is MGHRA and CDR2 is YSYEKL. Trimming shortened V by 1 base and J by 5 bases, and 11 bases separated the two germline ends. The CDR3 DNA reads as TGCGCCAGCAGCCAAGGTACATTCAATACTGAAGCTTTCTTT. This sequence encodes CASSQGTFNTEAFF.

The genes are TRBV5-5 and TRBJ2-3, with TRBD2 identical over 10 bases. The V segment lost 3 bases and the J segment 4 bases; nucleotides outside the gene matches: 5. Germline values: CDR1 SGHKS, CDR2 YYEKEE (reference sequence). The CDR3 covers 15 residues. The CDR3 spells CASSSLAGNSDTQYF. Here the CDR3 DNA reads TGTGCCAGCAGCTCACTAGCGGGGAACTCAGATACGCAGTATTTT.

The CDR3 region is CASRPDRYNQPQHF. CDR3 coding DNA: TGTGCCAGCAGACCGGACAGATACAATCAGCCCCAGCATTTT. The V gene is TRBV2, the J gene TRBJ1-5; D possibly corresponds to TRBD1 (6 bases). The CDR3 extends over 14 amino acids. CDR1 and CDR2 from the germline V gene are SNHLY and FYNNEI. V was clipped by 6 bases and J by 3 bases, with 12 bases between them.

Remarks on this clone: At the DNA level, this CDR3 is encoded by other sequences in the same sample as well. This chain connects TRBV5-1 to TRBJ2-5; weak D call: TRBD1 (5 bases). The CDR3 consists of 14 residues. V gave up 0 bases and J gave up 2 bases, with 8 bases separating them. Germline V lookup: CDR1 SGHRS, CDR2 YFSETQ. The CDR3 DNA follows: TGCGCCAGCAGCTTGGCGGCAGGGCAAGAGACCCAGTACTTC. Translated, it gives CASSLAAGQETQYF.

V gene TRBV7-2 combines with J gene TRBJ1-3, with D hard to call. The CDR3 contains 13 residues. With 5 bases removed from V and 4 bases from J, the gap between germline ends came to 9 bases. Germline-derived CDR1 and CDR2 are SGHTA and FQGNSA. In nucleotides, the CDR3 is TGTGCCAGCAGCCCAACGGGAGGAAACACCATATATTTT. It codes for CASSPTGGNTIYF.

The chain carries TRBV6-5 and TRBJ2-2, with TRBD1 as a possible D gene (5 bases). V gave up 2 bases and J gave up 0 bases, with 10 bases separating them. Germline CDR1 MNHEY, CDR2 SVGAGI. The CDR3 sequence is 16 residues long. DNA for the CDR3: TGTGCCAGCAGTTACACAGGCAGACCGAACACCGGGGAGCTGTTTTTT. Its protein is CASSYTGRPNTGELFF.

This clone was counted a few times. The chain joins TRBV2 to TRBJ1-5; possible D gene TRBD1, 6 bases. The germline V gene has CDR1 SNHLY and CDR2 FYNNEI. V gave up 6 bases and J gave up 2 bases, with 20 bases separating them. The CDR3 length is 17 residues. The CDR3 DNA reads as TGTGCCAGCAGGGAACAGGGACATTTGATGGGCAATCAGCCCCAGCATTTT. As protein: CASREQGHLMGNQPQHF.